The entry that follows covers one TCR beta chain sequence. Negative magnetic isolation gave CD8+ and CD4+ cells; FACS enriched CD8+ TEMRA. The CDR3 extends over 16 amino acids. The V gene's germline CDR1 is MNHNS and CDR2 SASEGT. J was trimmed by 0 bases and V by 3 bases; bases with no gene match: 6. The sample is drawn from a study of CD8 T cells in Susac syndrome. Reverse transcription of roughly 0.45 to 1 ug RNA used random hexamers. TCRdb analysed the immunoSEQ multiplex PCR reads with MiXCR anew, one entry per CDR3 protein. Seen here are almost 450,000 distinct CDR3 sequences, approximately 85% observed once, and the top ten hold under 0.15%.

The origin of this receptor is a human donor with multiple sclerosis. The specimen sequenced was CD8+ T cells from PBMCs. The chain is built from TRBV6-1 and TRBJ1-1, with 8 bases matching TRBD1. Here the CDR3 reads CASSEETGALNTEAFF. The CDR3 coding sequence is TGTGCCAGCAGTGAGGAGACAGGGGCCCTGAACACTGAAGCTTTCTTT.